Sequencing of this T cell receptor beta chain was carried out in a study of cytomegalovirus exposure and HLA in healthy donors. Looking at the study overall: It was reported in a later analysis that the 100 to 150 validation repertoires used the same platform as the roughly 670 first-cohort repertoires. Study-level results: In vitro assays verified that a few CMV-associated chains recognized CMV antigens specifically.

CDR1 and CDR2 from the germline V gene are SGHRS and YFSETQ. Trimming cost V 4 bases and J 1 base, with 9 bases left between them. The CDR3 has 13 residues. In regard to this clone: Its antigen is as yet unknown.

TCRdb's table, derived via immunoSEQ multiplex PCR, lists solely in-frame clones and lacks some. The sample carries under 200,000 clones, roughly 95% recorded once. This sequence originates from a woman between 18 and 29 years old in good health and CMV-seronegative. This chain links TRBV5-1 with TRBJ2-7; TRBD1 might be the D (6 bases). Sequenced: PBMCs. CDR3 loop: CASSTGQSYEQYF. CDR3 DNA sequence: TGCGCCAGCAGCACCGGACAGTCCTACGAGCAGTACTTC.